Following are 17 T cell receptor beta chains from one sample sequenced in a study of OX40 agonist ivuxolimab in advanced cancers. Assay: immunoSEQ multiplex PCR; the TCRdb copy retains only in-frame clones and omits some. The sample shows around 25,000 clones, about nine tenths of them seen only once. The sequencing used CD4+ or CD8+ T cells sorted from blood, collected in a trial of the OX40 agonist ivuxolimab. The receptors derive from an adult with an advanced solid tumor such as melanoma, head and neck, liver or kidney cancer.

The CDR3 DNA reads TGTGCCAGCAGTTTCGGACAGGGGGGCTACAATGAGCAGTTCTTC. Translation: CASSFGQGGYNEQFF. The V gene is TRBV6-5, the J gene TRBJ2-1; TRBD1 matches at 10 bases. The CDR3 sequence is 15 residues long. CDR1 is MNHEY, CDR2 SVGAGI, per germline. V was clipped by 4 bases and J by 3 bases; unmatched bases: 3.

This chain uses TRBV5-1 with TRBJ2-5, with D possibly called TRBD1 or TRBD2 (6 bases each). The CDR3 runs to 16 residues. Germline assignment: CDR1 SGHRS and CDR2 YFSETQ. V lost 2 bases and J lost 2, with 16 bases in between. The CDR3 is CASSFRLVGGQETQYF. In DNA, the CDR3 is TGCGCCAGCAGCTTTAGACTAGTAGGGGGGCAAGAGACCCAGTACTTC.

Concerning this clone itself: Other DNA sequences in the sample encode the same CDR3. The gene calls are TRBV7-2 and TRBJ2-7, with a possible D match to TRBD2 (6 bases). The germline V gene has CDR1 SGHTA and CDR2 FQGNSA. This CDR3 contains 15 residues. Trimming pared 6 bases from V and 7 bases from J, leaving 22 bases between. The CDR3 sequence: CASRLSTGVRGEQYF. The CDR3 bases are TGTGCCAGCAGGCTCTCGACGGGGGTTCGGGGGGAGCAGTACTTC.

The chain uses TRBV7-9 and TRBJ2-3, with D uncertain. The germline CDR1 and CDR2 sequences are SEHNR and FQNEAQ (reference sequence). The V gene lost 1 base and the J gene lost 0 bases, with 11 bases spanning the gap. The CDR3 extends over 16 amino acids. The chain's CDR3 is CASSLGAAPSTDTQYF. CDR3 bases: TGTGCCAGCAGCTTAGGGGCAGCCCCCAGCACAGATACGCAGTATTTT.

This clone was counted only a few times. The rearrangement joins TRBV30 to TRBJ1-5, with D perhaps TRBD1 (5 bases). Germline values: CDR1 GTSNPN, CDR2 SVGIG (reference sequence). V was trimmed by 2 bases and J by 6 bases, leaving 11 bases between them. The CDR3 consists of 13 residues. The CDR3 loop is CAWSQGVAQPQHF. The CDR3 DNA follows: TGTGCCTGGAGTCAGGGTGTCGCTCAGCCCCAGCATTTT.

The chain recombines TRBV28 with TRBJ2-5, with D possibly TRBD1 on 5 matching bases. Per the germline V gene, CDR1 is MDHEN and CDR2 is SYDVKM. There are 15 residues in the CDR3. The ends were cut back, 2 bases at V and 5 bases at J, with 15 bases in the middle. This chain's CDR3 is CASSLIGSKGETQYF. In nucleotides, the CDR3 is TGTGCCAGCAGTTTAATAGGGTCTAAGGGGGAGACCCAGTACTTC.

This sequence joins TRBV2 and TRBJ1-1; D gene ambiguous. V dropped 4 bases and J dropped 1 base, with 10 bases sitting between them. The CDR3 spans 14 residues. Germline CDR1 and CDR2: SNHLY and FYNNEI. The CDR3 region has the DNA TGTGCCAGCAGTGCTGGCGGACGGAACACTGAAGCTTTCTTT. Its translation is CASSAGGRNTEAFF.

The V and J genes are TRBV2 and TRBJ2-2; D gene uncertain. Trimming took 5 bases from V and 6 from J, leaving 16 bases between them. The CDR3 has 15 amino acids. Germline V gene lookup returns CDR1 SNHLY and CDR2 FYNNEI. This CDR3 reads CASSIPGRPAGELFF. The CDR3, as DNA: TGTGCCAGCAGTATCCCCGGCAGGCCGGCCGGGGAGCTGTTTTTT.

The chain carries TRBV28 and TRBJ2-3, with 8 positions matching TRBD2. CDR3 length: 15 residues. Germline V lookup: CDR1 MDHEN, CDR2 SYDVKM. V trimming: 7 bases; J trimming: 6 bases; junction bases outside the gene matches: 12. The chain's CDR3 is CASTDGGGLLDTQYF. CDR3 in DNA: TGTGCCAGCACCGACGGGGGGGGCCTTTTGGATACGCAGTATTTT.

The chain carries TRBV11-3 and TRBJ1-3; no definite D call. Germline-derived CDR1 and CDR2 are SGHNT and YENEEA. The length of the CDR3 is 14 residues. V was cut by 3 bases and J by 0 bases, with 6 bases left in between. The CDR3, as DNA: TGTGCCAGCAGCTTTGGGATCTCTGGAAACACCATATATTTT. Protein: CASSFGISGNTIYF.

V gene TRBV12-5 combines with J gene TRBJ2-3; D not certain. Trimming cost V 4 bases and J 6 bases, with 5 bases left between them. Germline V gives CDR1 LGHNT, CDR2 FRNRAP. CDR3 size: 11 residues. CDR3 in DNA: TGTGCTAGTGGTTACTTGGATACGCAGTATTTT. This translates into CASGYLDTQYF.

The gene calls are TRBV29-1 and TRBJ2-7; TRBD2 agrees at 7 bases. The CDR3 is 14 amino acids. V was pared by 1 base and J by 2 bases, with 5 bases of the junction left unmatched. CDR1 is SQVTM, CDR2 ANQGSEA, per germline. This chain's CDR3 is CSVEGGSTPYEQYF. In nucleotides, the CDR3 is TGCAGCGTTGAAGGCGGGAGCACCCCCTACGAGCAGTACTTC.

The chain employs TRBV15 and TRBJ2-1, with D tentatively TRBD2 (6 bases). Germline V lookup: CDR1 LNHNV, CDR2 YYDKDF (reference sequence). The V and J ends lost 0 bases and 7 bases respectively, with 13 bases between them. This CDR3 is built from 15 residues. CDR3 residues: CATSREDGSLNEQFF. Here the CDR3 DNA reads TGTGCCACCAGCAGAGAAGACGGGAGCTTGAATGAGCAGTTCTTC.

The chain employs TRBV5-1 and TRBJ2-3; 8 positions match TRBD2. The CDR3 is 16 residues long. CDR1 SGHRS and CDR2 YFSETQ come from the germline V gene. Unmatched junction bases numbered 10, after V lost 2 bases and J lost 5 bases. The CDR3 region has the DNA TGCGCCAGCAGCTTATCCGAAAGCGGGAGAGGAGATACGCAGTATTTT. Translation: CASSLSESGRGDTQYF.

A single count supports this clone. The chain links TRBV5-1 to TRBJ2-3; D remains unclear. The CDR3 spans 14 residues. Trimming took 4 bases from V and 2 from J, leaving 11 bases between them. In germline, CDR1 is SGHRS, CDR2 YFSETQ. CDR3 DNA sequence: TGCGCCAGCAGCCCCGGATCCTACACAGATACGCAGTATTTT. Its protein is CASSPGSYTDTQYF. Full variable domain (missing parts from reference TRBV5-1 and TRBJ2-3): KAGVTQTPRYLIKTRGQQVTLSCSPISGHRSVSWYQQTPGQGLQFLFEYFSETQRNKGNFPGRFSGRQFSNSRSEMNVSTLELGDSALYLCASSPGSYTDTQYFGPGTRLTVL.

The chain links TRBV7-9 to TRBJ1-4, with TRBD1 as a possible D gene (6 bases). This CDR3 is 14 amino acids long. CDR1 is SEHNR, CDR2 FQNEAQ, per germline (reference sequence). V shed 0 bases and J shed 8 bases, with 10 bases lying between them. CDR3 in DNA: TGTGCCAGCAGCTTAGCCACAGGGAACGAAAAACTGTTTTTT. This codes for CASSLATGNEKLFF.

V is TRBV7-3 and J is TRBJ1-5; maybe TRBD1 (6 bases). CDR1 is SGHTA and CDR2 is FQGTGA in the germline V gene. There are 13 residues in the CDR3. Trimming left V 8 bases short and J 3 bases short, with 11 bases between. This CDR3 is CASQGQANQPQHF. The CDR3 DNA is TGTGCCAGCCAGGGGCAGGCCAATCAGCCCCAGCATTTT.